This note documents a single T cell receptor beta chain sequence. As yet, its antigen is unknown. These data come from a study of human T cells and chemical hapten exposure. Study results and limitations: The number of TCRs over 1 in 1000 frequency stayed unchanged after DPC.

Time point noted: pre-sensitization, week 0. Treatment defined: therapeutic diphenylcyclopropenone sensitization with weekly scalp DPC. Germline CDR1 and CDR2: MNHNY and SVGAGI (reference sequence). Trimming removed 0 bases at V and 5 bases at J, with 11 bases between. The CDR3 consists of 14 residues. TCRdb fed the RACE reads into MiXCR, producing one record per CDR3 protein. The repertoire holds around 120,000 distinct CDR3 sequences, approximately 13% seen once, with roughly 2.8% in the top ten. Sequencing was performed on whole blood, taken in connection with sensitization to the hapten diphenylcyclopropenone (DPC). V usage is TRBV6-6 and J usage is TRBJ2-7, with D perhaps matching TRBD1 (6 bases). The receptor's source is a young woman with alopecia areata. Some clones in this sample may be carry-over from other donors' samples. The CDR3 loop reads CASSYSRRGNEQYF. In nucleotides, the CDR3 is TGTGCCAGCAGTTACTCTCGCAGGGGAAACGAGCAGTACTTC.